This passage covers 21 T cell receptor beta chains from one sample sequenced in a study of T cell repertoires in cytomegalovirus infection. TCRdb fed the reads into MiXCR, producing one record per CDR3 protein. Here the sample spans 350,000 to 500,000 distinct CDR3 sequences, around 32% being singletons. Input material: PBMCs. These receptors originate from a human donor in good health (CMV status not recorded). Some clones in this sample may be carry-over from other donors' samples.

The gene calls are TRBV20-1 and TRBJ1-2, with 8 bases lining up with TRBD1. In germline, CDR1 is DFQATT, CDR2 SNEGSKA (reference sequence). Trimming at V came to 0 bases and at J to 5 bases, leaving 8 bases not matched to a gene. The CDR3 loop spans 15 amino acids. As DNA, the CDR3 is TGCAGTGCTAGAGACCCCCAGGGGGCATCTTATGGCTACACCTTC. Protein sequence: CSARDPQGASYGYTF.

Note on this clonotype: A much larger clone lies one base from this, so it may be a read error. The chain links TRBV6-2 or TRBV6-3 to TRBJ2-7; D is unclear. The germline V gene encodes CDR1 MNHEY and CDR2 SVGEGT. CDR3 size: 11 residues. Here the CDR3 reads CARSYVREQYF. The CDR3 DNA is TGTGCCAGAAGTTACGTAAGGGAGCAGTACTTC.

This clonotype has a handful of counts. This chain links TRBV11-2 with TRBJ2-1, with D possibly TRBD2 on 6 matching bases. Deletions cut 3 bases from V and 5 bases from J, with 11 bases between. Germline loops: CDR1 SGHAT, CDR2 FQNNGV. The length of the CDR3 is 14 residues. CDR3 nucleotides: TGTGCCAGCAGCTTCGAAGGGGAGGACAATGAGCAGTTCTTC. It is translated as CASSFEGEDNEQFF.

This clonotype was counted only a few times. This chain links TRBV7-9 with TRBJ2-5; 13 bases match TRBD2. From germline, CDR1 is SEHNR and CDR2 FQNEAQ (reference sequence). The V segment lost 3 bases and the J segment 0 bases; nucleotides outside the gene matches: 7. The CDR3 has 18 residues. The CDR3 sequence: CASSLRTSGGPYQETQYF. The CDR3 region has the DNA TGTGCCAGCAGCTTGAGGACTAGCGGGGGACCGTACCAAGAGACCCAGTACTTC.

This clonotype came up a few times. V is TRBV12-3 or TRBV12-4 and J is TRBJ2-3, with D uncertain. Between the trimmed V and J ends, which lost 3 bases and 0 bases, there was a span of 7 bases. The CDR3 runs to 14 residues. Here the CDR3 reads CASSFSFSTDTQYF. The CDR3 DNA reads TGTGCCAGCAGTTTTAGCTTTAGCACAGATACGCAGTATTTT.

This clonotype was counted a few times. J is TRBJ2-1 and V is TRBV7-9, with 8 bases matching TRBD2. V lost 4 bases to trimming and J lost 6 bases; unmatched junction nucleotides: 11. Per germline, CDR1 SEHNR and CDR2 FQNEAQ (reference sequence). The CDR3 loop spans 16 amino acids. This chain's CDR3 is CASSWPLSGAVNEQFF. The DNA of the CDR3 is TGTGCCAGCAGCTGGCCCCTTAGCGGGGCAGTCAATGAGCAGTTCTTC.

This clonotype came up a few times. This chain links TRBV5-1 with TRBJ1-2; 7 bases map to TRBD1. The CDR3 is 14 residues long. CDR1 and CDR2 (germline): SGHRS, YFSETQ. J lost 3 bases, V lost 4 bases, and 6 bases had no gene match. CDR3 sequence (DNA): TGCGCCAGCAGCCCAGTACAGGGGTACTATGGCTACACCTTC. Its protein product is CASSPVQGYYGYTF.

The chain is built from TRBV14 and TRBJ2-7; D uncertain. Germline CDR1 reads SGHDN; CDR2 reads FVKESK. The V and J ends lost 0 bases and 4 bases respectively, with 7 bases between them. The length of the CDR3 is 13 residues. CDR3 in amino acids: CASSQEWPYEQYF. The DNA for the CDR3 is TGTGCCAGCAGCCAAGAATGGCCGTACGAGCAGTACTTC.

The sample holds many counts of this clonotype. The rearrangement joins TRBV7-6 to TRBJ2-7, with D uncertain. The V gene's germline CDR1 is SGHVS and CDR2 FNYEAQ. V was shortened by 7 bases and J by 5 bases, with 12 bases between the two germline ends. This CDR3 is built from 12 residues. CDR3 sequence reads: CASISRSHEQYF. CDR3 sequence (DNA): TGTGCCAGCATCTCGCGAAGTCACGAGCAGTACTTC. The variable domain in full, with the rest retrieved from reference TRBV7-6 and TRBJ2-7, is GAGVSQSPRYKVTKRGQDVALRCDPISGHVSLYWYRQALGQGPEFLTYFNYEAQQDKSGLPNDRFSAERPEGSISTLTIQRTEQRDSAMYRCASISRSHEQYFGPGTRLTVT.

Regarding this clonotype: Germline and junction disagree at one end, which may indicate a read error. The CDR3 coding sequence is TGTGACAGCAGCGTAGTGGACGGCTCTGGAAACACCATATATTTT. This translates into CDSSVVDGSGNTIYF. The V call is TRBV9, the J call TRBJ1-3; no clear D. The CDR3 is made up of 15 amino acids. CDR1 is SGDLS, CDR2 YYNGEE, per germline.

This rearrangement joins TRBV5-1 to TRBJ1-1; perhaps TRBD1 as D (6 bases). The V and J ends lost 4 bases and 0 bases respectively, with 13 bases between them. Germline CDR1 reads SGHRS; CDR2 reads YFSETQ. This CDR3 comprises 15 residues. The CDR3 sequence is CASSPDSFMNTEAFF. The CDR3 DNA reads as TGCGCCAGCAGCCCGGACAGTTTCATGAACACTGAAGCTTTCTTT. The variable domain in full, with the rest retrieved from reference TRBV5-1 and TRBJ1-1, is KAGVTQTPRYLIKTRGQQVTLSCSPISGHRSVSWYQQTPGQGLQFLFEYFSETQRNKGNFPGRFSGRQFSNSRSEMNVSTLELGDSALYLCASSPDSFMNTEAFFGQGTRLTVV.

This clonotype was seen more than once but under ten times. The CDR3 is CASSLDPPGRTDGELFF. The DNA for the CDR3 is TGCGCCAGCAGCTTGGATCCCCCAGGGAGGACAGACGGGGAGCTGTTTTTT. The V gene is TRBV5-1, the J gene TRBJ2-2; D tentatively reads TRBD1 or TRBD2 (6 bases each). From germline, CDR1 is SGHRS and CDR2 YFSETQ. The CDR3 is made up of 17 amino acids. The germline V and J ends were trimmed by 0 bases and 7 bases, with 19 bases remaining between them.

This sequence joins TRBV20-1 and TRBJ2-2; the D gene could be TRBD1 or TRBD2 (6 bases each). V lost 0 bases and J lost 5, with 13 bases in between. The V gene's germline CDR1 is DFQATT and CDR2 SNEGSKA (reference sequence). This CDR3 has 15 residues. DNA for the CDR3: TGCAGTGCTAGAGATTCGGGGGCCATAACCGGGGAGCTGTTTTTT. This codes for CSARDSGAITGELFF.

CDR3: CSAHEETGRYYGYTF. The CDR3 nucleotides read TGCAGTGCCCACGAGGAGACAGGAAGATACTATGGCTACACCTTC. The chain links TRBV20-1 to TRBJ1-2, with D tentatively TRBD1 (6 bases). CDR1 is DFQATT and CDR2 is SNEGSKA in the germline V gene (reference sequence). The CDR3 loop spans 15 amino acids. V lost 6 bases, J lost 3 bases, and 20 bases lay in between.

This clonotype was recorded many times. The V and J genes are TRBV7-8 and TRBJ2-2, with 8 bases matching TRBD1. This CDR3 is built from 15 residues. CDR1 and CDR2 (germline): SGHVS, FQNEAQ. V lost 5 bases to trimming and J lost 2 bases; unmatched junction nucleotides: 4. CDR3 sequence: CASSGQGPNTGELFF. CDR3 bases: TGTGCCAGCAGCGGACAGGGACCTAACACCGGGGAGCTGTTTTTT.

The chain has TRBV12-1 and TRBJ2-7; TRBD1 was called by the table and not checked on the DNA. TRBV12-1 is assigned pseudogene status. CDR3 size: 13 residues. The CDR3 loop is CASSRVQGYHQYF. CDR3 nucleotides: TGTGCCAGCAGCAGGGTACAGGGCTATCATCAGTACTTC.

In the case of this clonotype: A much larger clone lies a single base off, so this may be a read error. The chain couples TRBV7-2 to TRBJ1-1, with D tentatively TRBD1 (6 bases). The V end lost 3 bases, the J end lost 11 bases, and 13 bases lay between the germline ends. The CDR3 length is 12 residues. CDR1 and CDR2 (germline): SGHTA, FQGNSA. The chain's CDR3 is CASSFVGGWAFF. CDR3 bases: TGTGCCAGCAGCTTCGTTGGGGGCTGGGCTTTCTTT.

This clonotype was seen ten or more times. V usage is TRBV7-2 and J usage is TRBJ2-2, with 8 bases matching TRBD2. The V segment lost 2 bases and the J segment 4 bases; nucleotides outside the gene matches: 6. The germline gives CDR1 SGHTA, CDR2 FQGNSA. The CDR3 runs 16 residues. This CDR3 is CASSLTGTRSTGELFF. The CDR3 region has the DNA TGTGCCAGCAGCTTAACCGGGACTAGGAGCACCGGGGAGCTGTTTTTT.

The chain joins TRBV20-1 to TRBJ2-7, with 7 bases matching TRBD1. Germline V gives CDR1 DFQATT, CDR2 SNEGSKA (reference sequence). Unmatched junction bases numbered 7, after V lost 3 bases and J lost 2 bases. The CDR3 is made up of 14 amino acids. The CDR3 here is CSASETGLPYEQYF. CDR3 bases: TGCAGTGCTAGCGAGACAGGGCTGCCCTACGAGCAGTACTTC.

The chain joins TRBV6-5 to TRBJ1-2; 8 positions match TRBD1. Germline loops: CDR1 MNHEY, CDR2 SVGAGI. The junction had 6 bases not matched to a gene; V was cut back by 2 bases and J by 7 bases. The CDR3 runs to 14 residues. CDR3 region: CASSYRSGGGGYTF. The CDR3 DNA follows: TGTGCCAGCAGTTACAGGTCAGGGGGCGGTGGCTACACCTTC.

The chain has TRBV19 and TRBJ1-2; 10 nucleotides align to TRBD1. The germline gives CDR1 LNHDA, CDR2 SQIVND (reference sequence). Trimming removed 3 bases from V and 8 bases from J; junction bases left unmatched: 6. This CDR3 is 14 amino acids long. The CDR3 bases are TGTGCCAGTAGTATGATGGGACAGGGGTCCGGCTACACCTTC. Amino acids: CASSMMGQGSGYTF.